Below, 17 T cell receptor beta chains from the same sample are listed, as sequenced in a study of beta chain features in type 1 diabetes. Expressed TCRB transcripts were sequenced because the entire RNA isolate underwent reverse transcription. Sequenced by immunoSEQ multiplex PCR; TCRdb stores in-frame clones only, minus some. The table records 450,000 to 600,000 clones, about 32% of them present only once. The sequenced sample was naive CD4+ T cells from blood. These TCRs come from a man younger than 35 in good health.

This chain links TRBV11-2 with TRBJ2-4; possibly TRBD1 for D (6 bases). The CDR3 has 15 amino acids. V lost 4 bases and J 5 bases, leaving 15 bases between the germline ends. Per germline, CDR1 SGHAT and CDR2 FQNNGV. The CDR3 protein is CASSSDSFLQNIQYF. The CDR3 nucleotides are TGTGCCAGCAGCTCGGACAGTTTCTTACAAAACATTCAGTACTTC.

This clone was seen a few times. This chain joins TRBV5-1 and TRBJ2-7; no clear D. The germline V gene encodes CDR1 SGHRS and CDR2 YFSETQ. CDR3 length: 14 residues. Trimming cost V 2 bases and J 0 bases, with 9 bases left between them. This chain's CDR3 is CASSFTDSSYEQYF. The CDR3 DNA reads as TGCGCCAGCAGCTTTACGGATTCCTCCTACGAGCAGTACTTC.

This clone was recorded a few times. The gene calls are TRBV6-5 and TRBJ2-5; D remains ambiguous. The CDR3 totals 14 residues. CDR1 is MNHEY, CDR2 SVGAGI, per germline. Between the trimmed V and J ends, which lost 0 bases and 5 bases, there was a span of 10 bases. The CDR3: CASSYSIGQETQYF. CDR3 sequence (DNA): TGTGCCAGCAGTTACTCGATTGGGCAGGAGACCCAGTACTTC.

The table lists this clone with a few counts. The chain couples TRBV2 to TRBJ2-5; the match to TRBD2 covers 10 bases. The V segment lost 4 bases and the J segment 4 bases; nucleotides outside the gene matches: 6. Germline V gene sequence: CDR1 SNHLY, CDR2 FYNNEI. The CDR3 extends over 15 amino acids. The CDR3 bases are TGTGCCAGCAGTGGGCTAGCGGGAGTGGGAGAGACCCAGTACTTC. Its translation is CASSGLAGVGETQYF.

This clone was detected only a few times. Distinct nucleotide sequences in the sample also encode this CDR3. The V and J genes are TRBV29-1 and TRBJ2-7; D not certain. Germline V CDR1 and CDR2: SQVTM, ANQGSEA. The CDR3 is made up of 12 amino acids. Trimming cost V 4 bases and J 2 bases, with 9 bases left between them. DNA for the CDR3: TGCAGCGTTGGGTCCGCCACCTACGAGCAGTACTTC. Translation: CSVGSATYEQYF.

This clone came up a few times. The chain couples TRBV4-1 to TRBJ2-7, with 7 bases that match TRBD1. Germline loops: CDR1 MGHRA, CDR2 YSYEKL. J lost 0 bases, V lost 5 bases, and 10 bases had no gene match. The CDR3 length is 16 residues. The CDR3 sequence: CASSSTDRTSSYEQYF. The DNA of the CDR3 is TGCGCCAGCAGCTCCACGGACAGGACGAGCTCCTACGAGCAGTACTTC.

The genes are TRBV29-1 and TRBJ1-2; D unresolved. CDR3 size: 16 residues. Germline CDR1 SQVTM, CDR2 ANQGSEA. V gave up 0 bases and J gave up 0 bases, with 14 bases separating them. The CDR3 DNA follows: TGCAGCGTTGAAGATCGGAGAGGGCCAGCTAACTATGGCTACACCTTC. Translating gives CSVEDRRGPANYGYTF. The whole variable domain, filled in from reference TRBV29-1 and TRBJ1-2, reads SAVISQKPSRDICQRGTSLTIQCQVDSQVTMMFWYRQQPGQSLTLIATANQGSEATYESGFVIDKFPISRPNLTFSTLTVSNMSPEDSSIYLCSVEDRRGPANYGYTFGSGTRLTVV.

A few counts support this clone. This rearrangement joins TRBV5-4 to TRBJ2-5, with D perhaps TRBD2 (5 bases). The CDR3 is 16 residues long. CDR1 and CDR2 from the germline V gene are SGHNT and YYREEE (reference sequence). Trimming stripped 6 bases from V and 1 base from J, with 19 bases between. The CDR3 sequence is CASTYRSGAGQETQYF. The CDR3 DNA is TGTGCCAGCACCTATCGCAGCGGAGCCGGCCAAGAGACCCAGTACTTC. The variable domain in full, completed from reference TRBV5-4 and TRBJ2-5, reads ETGVTQSPTHLIKTRGQQVTLRCSSQSGHNTVSWYQQALGQGPQFIFQYYREEENGRGNFPPRFSGLQFPNYSSELNVNALELDDSALYLCASTYRSGAGQETQYFGPGTRLLVL.

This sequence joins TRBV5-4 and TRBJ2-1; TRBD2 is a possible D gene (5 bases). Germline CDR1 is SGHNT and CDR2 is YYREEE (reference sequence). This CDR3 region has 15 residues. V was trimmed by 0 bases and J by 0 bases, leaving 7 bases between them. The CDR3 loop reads CASSLVGSSYNEQFF. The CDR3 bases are TGTGCCAGCAGCTTGGTGGGGAGCTCCTACAATGAGCAGTTCTTC.

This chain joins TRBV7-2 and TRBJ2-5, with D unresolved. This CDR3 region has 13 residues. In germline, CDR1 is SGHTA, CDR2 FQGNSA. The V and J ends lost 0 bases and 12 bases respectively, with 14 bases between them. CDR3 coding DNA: TGTGCCAGCAGCTTAGCTCGGACGAATGAGAAGTACTTC. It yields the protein CASSLARTNEKYF. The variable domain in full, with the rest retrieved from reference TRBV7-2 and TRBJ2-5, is GAGVSQSPSNKVTEKGKDVELRCDPISGHTALYWYRQSLGQGLEFLIYFQGNSAPDKSGLPSDRFSAERTGGSVSTLTIQRTQQEDSAVYLCASSLARTNEKYFGPGTRLLVL.

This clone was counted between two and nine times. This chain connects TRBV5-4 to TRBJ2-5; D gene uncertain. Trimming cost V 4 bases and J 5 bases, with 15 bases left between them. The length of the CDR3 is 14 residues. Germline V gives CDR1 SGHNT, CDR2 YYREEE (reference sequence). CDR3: CASSPDRYRETQYF. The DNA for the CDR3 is TGTGCCAGCAGCCCGGACCGGTACCGCGAGACCCAGTACTTC.

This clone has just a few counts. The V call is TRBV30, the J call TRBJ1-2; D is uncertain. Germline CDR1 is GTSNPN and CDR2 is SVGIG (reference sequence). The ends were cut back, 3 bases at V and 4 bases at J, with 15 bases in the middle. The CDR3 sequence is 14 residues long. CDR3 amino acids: CAWSGNAPPYGYTF. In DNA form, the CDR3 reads TGTGCCTGGAGCGGAAACGCTCCCCCCTATGGCTACACCTTC.

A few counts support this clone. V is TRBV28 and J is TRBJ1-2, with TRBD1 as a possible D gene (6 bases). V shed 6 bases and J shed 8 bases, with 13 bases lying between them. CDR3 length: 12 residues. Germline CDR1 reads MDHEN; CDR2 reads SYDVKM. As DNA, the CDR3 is TGTGCCAGCAGGATCAGGGGATGGGGCTACACCTTC. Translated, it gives CASRIRGWGYTF.

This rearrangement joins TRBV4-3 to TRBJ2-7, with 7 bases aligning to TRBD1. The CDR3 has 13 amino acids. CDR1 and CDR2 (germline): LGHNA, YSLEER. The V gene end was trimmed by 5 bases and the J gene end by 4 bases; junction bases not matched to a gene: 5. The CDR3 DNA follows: TGCGCCAGCAGCTCCGACAGGGATTACGAGCAGTACTTC. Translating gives CASSSDRDYEQYF.

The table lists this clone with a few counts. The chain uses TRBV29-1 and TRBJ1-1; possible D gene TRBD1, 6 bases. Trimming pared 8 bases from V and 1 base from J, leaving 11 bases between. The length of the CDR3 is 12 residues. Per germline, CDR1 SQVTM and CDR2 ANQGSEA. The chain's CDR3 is CSFETGNTEAFF. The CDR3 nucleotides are TGCAGCTTCGAGACAGGGAACACTGAAGCTTTCTTT.

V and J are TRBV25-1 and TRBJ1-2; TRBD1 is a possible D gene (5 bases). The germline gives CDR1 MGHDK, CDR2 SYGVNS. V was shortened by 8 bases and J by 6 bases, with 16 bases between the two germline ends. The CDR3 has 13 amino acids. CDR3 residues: CASGSGTLDGYTF. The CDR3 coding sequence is TGTGCCAGCGGATCAGGGACTCTGGATGGCTACACCTTC.

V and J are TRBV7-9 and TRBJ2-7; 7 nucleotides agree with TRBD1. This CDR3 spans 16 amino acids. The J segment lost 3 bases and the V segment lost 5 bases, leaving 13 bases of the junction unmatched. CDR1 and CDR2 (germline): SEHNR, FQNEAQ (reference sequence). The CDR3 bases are TGTGCCAGCAGCGATCCTTCGCGCGACAGGGACTACGAGCAGTACTTC. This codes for CASSDPSRDRDYEQYF. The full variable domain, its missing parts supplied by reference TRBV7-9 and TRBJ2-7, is DTGVSQNPRHKITKRGQNVTFRCDPISEHNRLYWYRQTLGQGPEFLTYFQNEAQLEKSRLLSDRFSAERPKGSFSTLEIQRTEQGDSAMYLCASSDPSRDRDYEQYFGPGTRLTVT.